A single sample gave rise to the 30 T cell receptor beta chains below, sequenced in a study of tumor-infiltrating lymphocytes in primary liver carcinoma. Taking about 19-32 mg of unsorted bulk tissue, the authors co-extracted RNA and DNA. With 500 ng total RNA as template and a constant-region primer, TCR beta cDNA was made. Amplification in three nested multiplex PCR rounds with slightly modified ARM-PCR gave rise to TCR beta libraries. TRBV1-TRBV30 forward primers and a C-beta reverse primer were used in the first two PCR rounds, which each ran for 10 cycles. TCRdb called the multiplex PCR reads again in MiXCR, with one record for every CDR3 protein. Counted here are roughly 25,000 distinct CDR3 sequences, 70% to 80% occurring once; the ten biggest clones make up roughly 35%. The sample comprised liver tumor tissue from sampling region 5. Stated subset: tumor region T5, tumor centre. All receptors come from a woman between 25 and 40 years old with primary liver carcinoma and hepatitis B virus infection.

The V call is TRBV7-9, the J call TRBJ2-7, with D possibly matching TRBD1 (5 bases). From germline, CDR1 is SEHNR and CDR2 FQNEAQ (reference sequence). The CDR3 has 13 residues. With 5 bases removed from V and 8 bases from J, the gap between germline ends came to 16 bases. The chain's CDR3 is CASSIGVGYKQYF. CDR3 nucleotides: TGTGCCAGCAGCATAGGGGTCGGCTATAAGCAGTACTTC.

V usage is TRBV12-3 or TRBV12-4 and J usage is TRBJ2-2; D is tentatively TRBD1 or TRBD2 (5 bases each). The CDR3 is 18 amino acids. The V gene lost 6 bases and the J gene lost 6 bases, with 26 bases spanning the gap. The CDR3 DNA follows: TGTGCCAGCAGGATCCTACTAGGAGCAAGGGGCCACGCCGGGGAGCTGTTTTTT. Its protein product is CASRILLGARGHAGELFF.

About this clonotype itself: One end of the junction is discordant with germline, which a read error may explain. The chain couples TRBV4-1 to TRBJ2-1, with D perhaps TRBD2 (5 bases). CDR1 is MGHRA and CDR2 is YSYEKL in the germline V gene. CDR3 length: 15 residues. The CDR3 DNA follows: TGCGCCAGCAGCCAAGGTGGTCTAGCAAGGGATGAGCAATTCTTC. This sequence encodes CASSQGGLARDEQFF.

On this clonotype: As the CDR3 is not closed by the conserved phenylalanine or tryptophan, this likely results from a read error. The chain joins TRBV6-5 to TRBJ2-5; TRBD1 might be the D (5 bases). The ends were cut back, 5 bases at V and 10 bases at J, with 17 bases in the middle. Germline assignment: CDR1 MNHEY and CDR2 SVGAGI. The CDR3 covers 13 residues. The CDR3 sequence is CASSTDSGLIQYL. Written as DNA, the CDR3 is TGTGCCAGCAGTACCGACAGTGGGCTGATCCAGTACTTA.

A note on this clonotype: One end of the junction does not line up with germline, which may come from a read error. The chain employs TRBV6-1 and TRBJ2-2; 7 nucleotides agree with TRBD2. The germline gives CDR1 MNHNS, CDR2 SASEGT. The CDR3 has 18 amino acids. Written as DNA, the CDR3 is TGTGCCAGCAGTGAAACATTGGTGGGAGGGGCGAACACCGGGAAGCTGTTTTTT. It specifies CASSETLVGGANTGKLFF.

Worth noting for this clonotype: Germline and junction disagree at one end, which may indicate a read error. The rearrangement links TRBV11-2 to TRBJ2-1; 11 bases are shared with TRBD2. The CDR3 loop spans 16 amino acids. Germline CDR1 and CDR2: SGHAT and FQNNGV. CDR3 DNA: TGCGCCAGCAGCATCTCTCTAGCGGGAGGATACAATGAGCTGTTCTTC. It is translated as CASSISLAGGYNELFF.

Notes on this clonotype: A read error is likely, as this CDR3 ends without the conserved phenylalanine or tryptophan. The limits of the CDR3 on the DNA are not certain, so only TCRdb's listed CDR3 is given. The chain employs TRBV15 and TRBJ2-1. From its first to its last residue, the CDR3 has 16 amino acids. Germline values: CDR1 LNHNV, CDR2 YYDKDF (reference sequence). CDR3 protein: CATSRDYRSSYNEQFL.

The CDR3 spells CASGRLGRTSGNTIYF. In DNA form, the CDR3 reads TGTGCCAGCGGCCGACTTGGACGGACCTCTGGAAACACCATATATTTT. J is TRBJ1-3 and V is TRBV7-9; D uncertain. V gave up 8 bases and J gave up 0 bases, with 17 bases separating them. Germline V gives CDR1 SEHNR, CDR2 FQNEAQ (reference sequence). The length of the CDR3 is 16 residues.

This clonotype was picked up one time. At one end, the junction sequence differs from germline, possibly due to a read error. The rearrangement uses TRBV6-1 and TRBJ2-2, with D perhaps matching TRBD1 or TRBD2 (6 bases each). The germline V gene encodes CDR1 MNHNS and CDR2 SASEGT. The CDR3 runs to 19 residues. The CDR3 loop is CAISETVPGGAVNTGELFF. The CDR3, as DNA: TGTGCCATCAGTGAAACCGTTCCCGGGGGCGCCGTGAACACCGGGGAGCTGTTTTTT.

The table lists this clonotype with many counts. A much larger clone lies a single base off, so this may be a read error. The rearrangement uses TRBV28 and TRBJ2-4; D perhaps matches TRBD2 (6 bases). This CDR3 region has 17 residues. Germline loops: CDR1 MDHEN, CDR2 SYDVKM. The CDR3 DNA follows: TGTGCCAGCAGACCTTTGAAGGGAGGAGTTGCCAAAAGCATTCAGTACTTC. Protein sequence: CASRPLKGGVAKSIQYF.

This clonotype was found a few times. The conserved final phenylalanine or tryptophan is absent from the CDR3, which likely points to a read error. No DNA is shown, since the ends of the CDR3 on it are uncertain; the CDR3 is the one TCRdb lists. This chain connects TRBV11-2 to TRBJ2-2; whether TRBD2, the table's D call, matches the DNA was not checked. Germline values: CDR1 SGHAT, CDR2 FQNNGV. The CDR3 spans 16 amino acids, including both terminal residues. The CDR3 reads CASSLVALAGTGELFL.

Comments on this clonotype: Relative to the germline gene, one junction end is altered; a read error may explain this. This sequence joins TRBV14 and TRBJ2-7; possible D gene TRBD2, 5 bases. CDR3 length equals 13 residues. Germline CDR1 is SGHDN and CDR2 is FVKESK. CDR3 sequence reads: CTSSQVLGYEQYF. CDR3 nucleotide sequence: TGTACCAGCAGCCAAGTACTAGGGTACGAGCAGTACTTT. Filled out from reference TRBV14 and TRBJ2-7, the complete variable domain reads EAGVTQFPSHSVIEKGQTVTLRCDPISGHDNLYWYRRVMGKEIKFLLHFVKESKQDESGMPNNRFLAERTGGTYSTLKVQPAELEDSGVYFCTSSQVLGYEQYFGPGTRLTVT.

The CDR3 DNA follows: TGTGCCAGCAGGGAAGGGAGTGCCCTCCTTTCGCCCCTCCACTTT. It translates to CASREGSALLSPLHF. The chain carries TRBV6-5 and TRBJ1-6; D remains ambiguous. V dropped 6 bases and J dropped 13 bases, with 22 bases sitting between them. CDR1 MNHEY and CDR2 SVGAGI come from the germline V gene. CDR3 length: 15 amino acids.

This clonotype appeared once. Lacking the conserved final phenylalanine or tryptophan, this CDR3 likely reflects a read error. The chain combines TRBV29-1 with TRBJ2-3; D is perhaps TRBD1 or TRBD2 (6 bases each). CDR1 and CDR2 (germline): SQVTM, ANQGSEA. The length of the CDR3 is 13 residues. The CDR3 DNA reads TGCGGCGTACTGAGGGGGGGCACAGATACGCAGTATTCT. Residues: CGVLRGGTDTQYS.

This clonotype has a count of ten or more. One end of the junction does not line up with germline, which may come from a read error. V gene TRBV11-2 combines with J gene TRBJ2-2; 8 positions agree with TRBD1. Germline V gene lookup returns CDR1 SGHAT and CDR2 FQNNGV. The CDR3 loop spans 14 amino acids. CDR3 nucleotides: TGTGCCAACAGCCCAGGACAGGGCAGCGGGGAGCTGTTTTTT. Its translation is CANSPGQGSGELFF. The full variable domain, rest sourced from reference TRBV11-2 and TRBJ2-2, is EAGVAQSPRYKIIEKRQSVAFWCNPISGHATLYWYQQILGQGPKLLIQFQNNGVVDDSQLPKDRFSAERLKGVDSTLKIQPAKLEDSAVYLCANSPGQGSGELFFGEGSRLTVL.

This clonotype has a single count. Germline and junction disagree at one end, which may indicate a read error. This rearrangement joins TRBV6-1 to TRBJ2-3; the D is unclear. From germline, CDR1 is MNHNS and CDR2 SASEGT. The CDR3 totals 15 residues. DNA of the CDR3: TGTGTCAGCAGGCTCCTTGCTGAGTACACAGATACGCAATATTTT. Translated: CVSRLLAEYTDTQYF.

Concerning this clonotype itself: Because it lacks the conserved phenylalanine or tryptophan at the end, this CDR3 is likely a read error. The chain recombines TRBV7-9 with TRBJ2-1; D gene ambiguous. The CDR3 extends over 11 amino acids. Germline loops: CDR1 SEHNR, CDR2 FQNEAQ (reference sequence). The CDR3 loop is CVSERNNEQFL. DNA of the CDR3: TGTGTCAGCGAGCGAAACAATGAGCAGTTCCTC.

This clonotype occurred a few times. The chain links TRBV11-3 to TRBJ2-1; D is perhaps TRBD1 or TRBD2 (5 bases each). The V and J ends lost 0 bases and 0 bases respectively, with 12 bases between them. The CDR3 sequence is 17 residues long. Germline CDR1 and CDR2: SGHNT and YENEEA. CDR3 sequence reads: CASSLDLAGSSYNEQFF. In DNA form, the CDR3 reads TGTGCCAGCAGCTTAGATCTGGCAGGGAGCTCCTACAATGAGCAGTTCTTC.

This clonotype was detected only once. Relative to the germline gene, one junction end is altered; a read error may explain this. The rearrangement joins TRBV7-8 to TRBJ2-3, with D possibly matching TRBD2 (7 bases). Germline loops: CDR1 SGHVS, CDR2 FQNEAQ. The length of the CDR3 is 16 residues. This CDR3 is CVSSFVVGGRTDTQFF. CDR3 nucleotide sequence: TGTGTCAGCAGCTTTGTAGTGGGAGGGAGGACAGATACGCAGTTTTTT.

This clonotype has a count of ten or more. This chain joins TRBV7-9 and TRBJ2-5; D unclear. Trimming removed 2 bases from V and 1 base from J, with 8 bases in between. The germline V gene encodes CDR1 SEHNR and CDR2 FQNEAQ (reference sequence). The CDR3 is 14 amino acids. In nucleotides, the CDR3 is TGTGCCAGCAGCTTATCGGGCGGCCAAGAGACCCAGTACTTC. Its protein product is CASSLSGGQETQYF.

The chain employs TRBV29-1 and TRBJ2-7; TRBD1 matches 9 bases. Germline V lookup: CDR1 SQVTM, CDR2 ANQGSEA. The V and J ends lost 7 bases and 2 bases, in that order; junction bases with no gene match: 3. This CDR3 is built from 12 residues. CDR3 amino acids: CSAGTGTYEQYF. The CDR3 nucleotides read TGCAGCGCCGGGACAGGGACCTACGAGCAGTACTTC.

About this clonotype: The junction and the germline gene differ at one end; a read error may be behind it. The chain has TRBV28 and TRBJ1-2; maybe TRBD1 (5 bases). The germline CDR1 and CDR2 sequences are MDHEN and SYDVKM. This CDR3 is built from 14 residues. The CDR3, as DNA: TGTGACAGCAGTTTACGGGGCCAGGGTCCTGGCTACACCTTC. The encoded protein is CDSSLRGQGPGYTF.

To note about this clonotype: An end of the junction differs from the germline gene, which may be a read error. The chain has TRBV4-1 and TRBJ2-1, with 7 positions matching TRBD1. Germline lookup yields CDR1 MGHRA and CDR2 YSYEKL. The CDR3 covers 15 residues. This chain's CDR3 is CANSQGDRIYNEQFF. The CDR3 coding sequence is TGCGCCAACAGCCAAGGGGACAGAATATACAATGAGCAGTTCTTC.

This clonotype was counted a single time. At one boundary the junction diverges from the germline segment, which might be a read error. The rearrangement links TRBV6-1 to TRBJ2-5; D remains unclear. Germline CDR1 MNHNS, CDR2 SASEGT. The CDR3 has 16 amino acids. CDR3 loop: CVSSLYPPLEGETQYF. Written as DNA, the CDR3 is TGTGTCAGCAGTCTTTACCCCCCGCTGGAAGGAGAGACCCAGTACTTC.

The chain carries TRBV10-2 and TRBJ1-1, with D hard to call. Germline lookup yields CDR1 WSHSY and CDR2 SAAADI. Trimming cost V 10 bases and J 6 bases, with 21 bases left between them. There are 14 residues in the CDR3. CDR3 region: CAIIESKAGSEAFF. CDR3 DNA: TGCGCCATCATTGAGTCGAAGGCGGGCTCTGAAGCTTTCTTT.

A word on this clonotype: A junction boundary mismatches the germline segment, possibly from a read error. V and J are TRBV6-1 and TRBJ2-3; 9 nucleotides align to TRBD2. Germline CDR1 MNHNS, CDR2 SASEGT. This CDR3 contains 15 residues. The CDR3 DNA sequence: TGCACCAGCAGTCCCTTAGCGGGAGCCACAGATACGCAGTGTTTT. It specifies CTSSPLAGATDTQCF.

As concerns this clonotype: A much larger clone differs by one base, so this may be a read error. The V gene is TRBV2, the J gene TRBJ2-7; 11 bases align to TRBD1. The CDR3 is 13 amino acids. Germline values: CDR1 SNHLY, CDR2 FYNNEI. The CDR3 DNA reads as TGTACCGCGAGGGACAGGGGGTTCTACGAGCAGTACTTC. It yields the protein CTARDRGFYEQYF.

J is TRBJ1-3 and V is TRBV11-2, with D tentatively TRBD1 (6 bases). Trimming stripped 2 bases from V and 2 bases from J, with 10 bases between. The CDR3 loop spans 15 amino acids. The germline gives CDR1 SGHAT, CDR2 FQNNGV. This CDR3 reads CASSLYRETGNTIYF. CDR3 in DNA: TGTGCCAGCAGCTTATACAGGGAGACTGGAAACACCATATATTTT.

Notes on this clonotype: The missing conserved phenylalanine or tryptophan at the end of this CDR3 makes a read error likely. This chain links TRBV6-2 or TRBV6-3 with TRBJ2-5; D unclear. Germline V gene data show CDR1 as MNHEY and CDR2 as SVGEGT. The CDR3 spans 13 residues. DNA of the CDR3: TGTGCCGGCAGTTACTCGACTCATCTGACCCAGTACCCC. This encodes CAGSYSTHLTQYP.

The sample holds one count of this clonotype. The chain has TRBV24-1 and TRBJ2-1; 7 bases are a match to TRBD1. Germline lookup yields CDR1 KGHDR and CDR2 SFDVKD. V dropped 2 bases and J dropped 10; count of bases not matched to a gene: 10. The CDR3 runs 15 residues. CDR3 nucleotide sequence: TGTGCCACCAGTGATTCCGGGACAGAGTGTTGGGAGCAGTTCTTC. This translates into CATSDSGTECWEQFF.